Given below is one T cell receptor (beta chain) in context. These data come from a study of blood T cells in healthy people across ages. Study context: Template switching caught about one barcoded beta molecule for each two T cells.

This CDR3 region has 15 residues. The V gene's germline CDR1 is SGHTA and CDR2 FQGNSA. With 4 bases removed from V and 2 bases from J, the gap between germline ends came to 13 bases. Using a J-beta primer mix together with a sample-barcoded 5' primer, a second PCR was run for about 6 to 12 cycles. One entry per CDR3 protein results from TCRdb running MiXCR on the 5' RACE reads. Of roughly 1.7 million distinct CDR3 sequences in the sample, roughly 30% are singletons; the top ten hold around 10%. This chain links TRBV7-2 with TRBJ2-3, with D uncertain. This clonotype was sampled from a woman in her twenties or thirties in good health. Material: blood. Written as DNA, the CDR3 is TGTGCCAGCAGCTCCCGACTCCTCAACACAGATACGCAGTATTTT. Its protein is CASSSRLLNTDTQYF.